What follows are 23 T cell receptor beta chains derived from one specimen sequenced in a study of OX40 agonist ivuxolimab in advanced cancers. Sequencing was performed with immunoSEQ multiplex PCR; in TCRdb, only in-frame clones are kept and a portion is missing. The profile shows more than 55,000 clones, approximately 84% of them singletons. Sequenced material: CD4+ or CD8+ T cells sorted from blood, taken in a trial of the OX40 agonist ivuxolimab. The source of these receptors is an adult with an advanced solid tumor such as melanoma, head and neck, liver or kidney cancer.

The V and J genes are TRBV4-2 and TRBJ2-5, with 7 nucleotides matching TRBD2. The CDR3 totals 15 residues. The J segment lost 2 bases and the V segment lost 0 bases, leaving 3 bases of the junction unmatched. Per the germline V gene, CDR1 is LGHNA and CDR2 is YNFKEQ. The CDR3 spells CASSQERTSQETQYF. CDR3 DNA sequence: TGTGCCAGCAGCCAAGAGAGGACTAGTCAAGAGACCCAGTACTTC.

V usage is TRBV7-2 and J usage is TRBJ2-7; 8 nucleotides match TRBD1. Germline CDR1 SGHTA, CDR2 FQGNSA. The ends lost 2 bases at V and 5 bases at J; junction bases unmatched: 8. The CDR3 is made up of 15 amino acids. The DNA for the CDR3 is TGTGCCAGCAGCTTACAGACAGGGGAGGTCCACGAGCAGTACTTC. Encoded protein: CASSLQTGEVHEQYF.

This chain joins TRBV7-2 and TRBJ2-1; a possible D gene is TRBD1 (5 bases). The V end was cut by 4 bases, the J end by 7 bases, with 11 bases between. Germline V gene sequence: CDR1 SGHTA, CDR2 FQGNSA. The CDR3 sequence is 13 residues long. CDR3: CASSSTGINEQFF. In nucleotides, the CDR3 is TGTGCCAGCAGCTCTACAGGAATAAATGAGCAGTTCTTC.

This clone was counted only a few times. J is TRBJ1-5 and V is TRBV7-2, with D maybe TRBD1 (6 bases). Per the germline V gene, CDR1 is SGHTA and CDR2 is FQGNSA. Trimming removed 5 bases from V and 6 bases from J, with 8 bases in between. The CDR3 spans 12 residues. CDR3 in DNA: TGTGCCAGCAGCAGCAGGGGTCAGCCCCAGCATTTT. It encodes CASSSRGQPQHF.

The rearrangement joins TRBV11-3 to TRBJ2-2; the D gene is possibly TRBD2 (6 bases). Trimming shortened V by 1 base and J by 0 bases, and 9 bases separated the two germline ends. CDR1 SGHNT and CDR2 YENEEA come from the germline V gene. The CDR3 covers 16 residues. The CDR3 is CASSLGDSANTGELFF. DNA of the CDR3: TGTGCCAGCAGCTTAGGGGACTCCGCGAACACCGGGGAGCTGTTTTTT.

The chain links TRBV11-2 to TRBJ2-5; weak D call: TRBD2 (6 bases). This CDR3 has 12 residues. CDR1 SGHAT and CDR2 FQNNGV come from the germline V gene. V was shortened by 1 base and J by 13 bases, with 13 bases between the two germline ends. The CDR3 nucleotides read TGTGCCAGCAGCTTAGTTAGGGGAGGCCGGTACTTC. Protein sequence: CASSLVRGGRYF.

This sequence joins TRBV6-5 and TRBJ2-3; 8 bases map to TRBD2. V gave up 2 bases and J gave up 6 bases; unmatched junction bases: 7. The germline V gene has CDR1 MNHEY and CDR2 SVGAGI. This CDR3 region has 15 residues. CDR3 in DNA: TGTGCCAGCAGTTACACGAGCGGGAGTAGGGATACGCAGTATTTT. This codes for CASSYTSGSRDTQYF.

This clone was found a few times. This chain uses TRBV29-1 with TRBJ1-2; D is unresolved. The CDR3 has 13 amino acids. CDR1 and CDR2 from the germline V gene are SQVTM and ANQGSEA. The ends were cut back, 3 bases at V and 8 bases at J, with 16 bases in the middle. CDR3: CSVDGWRVEGYTF. In DNA, the CDR3 is TGCAGCGTTGATGGCTGGCGAGTAGAGGGCTACACCTTC.

This rearrangement joins TRBV9 to TRBJ1-3; D ambiguous. The CDR3 contains 14 residues. The V gene's germline CDR1 is SGDLS and CDR2 YYNGEE. V lost 0 bases and J 5 bases, leaving 9 bases between the germline ends. The CDR3: CASSVAADRNTIYF. CDR3 DNA: TGTGCCAGCAGCGTAGCGGCAGACAGAAACACCATATATTTT.

The rearrangement joins TRBV21-1 to TRBJ2-7; TRBD2, the D gene given by the table, was not confirmed from the DNA. TRBV21-1 is classified as a pseudogene. The CDR3 is 16 residues long. The CDR3 is CASSNGTRTVAYEQYF. The CDR3 coding sequence is TGTGCCAGCAGCAATGGGACTAGGACAGTAGCCTACGAGCAGTACTTC.

The chain recombines TRBV7-8 with TRBJ1-4; TRBD1 is a possible D gene (5 bases). The CDR3 is 17 residues long. The ends were cut back, 8 bases at V and 3 bases at J, with 22 bases in the middle. Germline V gene lookup returns CDR1 SGHVS and CDR2 FQNEAQ. For the CDR3, the DNA is TGTGCCAGCGTCTTGGGACGGATACTTGATTCTAATGAAAAACTGTTTTTT. It specifies CASVLGRILDSNEKLFF.

The rearrangement joins TRBV27 to TRBJ2-7; 9 nucleotides line up with TRBD1. Unmatched junction bases numbered 3, after V lost 2 bases and J lost 4 bases. The CDR3 is 14 amino acids. Germline CDR1 reads MNHEY; CDR2 reads SMNVEV (reference sequence). The CDR3 DNA sequence: TGTGCCAGCAGTTTAATGGACAGGGGATACGAGCAGTACTTC. Encoded protein: CASSLMDRGYEQYF.

The chain uses TRBV30 and TRBJ2-5; D remains unclear. V lost 2 bases and J 7 bases, leaving 8 bases between the germline ends. The CDR3 extends over 11 amino acids. CDR1 GTSNPN and CDR2 SVGIG come from the germline V gene (reference sequence). The CDR3 spells CAWSSRVTQYF. The CDR3 region has the DNA TGTGCCTGGAGTTCCCGAGTGACCCAGTACTTC. The whole variable domain, filled in from reference TRBV30 and TRBJ2-5, reads SQTIHQWPATLVQPVGSPLSLECTVEGTSNPNLYWYRQAAGRGLQLLFYSVGIGQISSEVPQNLSASRPQDRQFILSSKKLLLSDSGFYLCAWSSRVTQYFGPGTRLLVL.

The chain joins TRBV27 to TRBJ2-3, with D uncertain. This CDR3 has 16 amino acids. Trimming pared 0 bases from V and 0 bases from J, leaving 10 bases between. Germline loops: CDR1 MNHEY, CDR2 SMNVEV (reference sequence). The CDR3 DNA reads TGTGCCAGCAGTTTATCTGTGGCTCCTAGCACAGATACGCAGTATTTT. Translating it yields CASSLSVAPSTDTQYF.

This clone was observed once. The V call is TRBV7-5, the J call TRBJ2-2; the table calls TRBD1, which could not be checked here. TRBV7-5 is shown as a pseudogene. CDR3 length equals 14 residues. The CDR3 region has the DNA TGTGCCAGAAGCCGACATCATGGGACCGGGGAGCTGTTTTTT. Translation: CARSRHHGTGELFF.

The chain links TRBV5-4 to TRBJ2-5, with a possible D match to TRBD2 (6 bases). Germline values: CDR1 SGHNT, CDR2 YYREEE (reference sequence). The CDR3 extends over 14 amino acids. Trimming cost V 0 bases and J 7 bases, with 13 bases left between them. Here the CDR3 DNA reads TGTGCCAGCAGCTTGGCACTAGCAAGTGGGACCCAGTACTTC. Protein sequence: CASSLALASGTQYF.

The chain has TRBV10-3 and TRBJ1-2; no clear D gene. Trimming took off 0 bases at V and 2 bases at J, with 10 bases between the two ends. Germline CDR1 is ENHRY and CDR2 is SYGVKD. The CDR3 has 15 residues. The CDR3 DNA sequence: TGTGCCATCAGTGAGTCGTATGAGACCAACTATGGCTACACCTTC. Amino acid sequence: CAISESYETNYGYTF.

The sample holds a few counts of this clone. This CDR3 is CASSLGRNQETQYF. The CDR3 nucleotides are TGCGCCAGCAGCCTAGGACGGAATCAAGAGACCCAGTACTTC. V gene TRBV4-1 combines with J gene TRBJ2-5; D call uncertain. The germline V gene encodes CDR1 MGHRA and CDR2 YSYEKL. V lost 4 bases, J lost 2 bases, and 11 bases lay in between. The CDR3 sequence is 14 residues long.

V is TRBV21-1 and J is TRBJ2-3; the table's D call of TRBD2 was not tested on the DNA. TRBV21-1 is a known pseudogene. The CDR3 consists of 18 residues. The CDR3 loop reads CASSKGTSGNHVTDTQYF. In DNA, the CDR3 is TGTGCCAGCAGCAAAGGGACTAGCGGGAACCATGTCACAGATACGCAGTATTTT.

This chain connects TRBV6-6 to TRBJ2-7, with D possibly TRBD2 on 6 matching bases. CDR1 and CDR2 from the germline V gene are MNHNY and SVGAGI (reference sequence). The CDR3 has 14 amino acids. The germline V and J ends were trimmed by 6 bases and 6 bases, with 18 bases remaining between them. In DNA, the CDR3 is TGTGCCAGCAGACCGGGACTTGAGCCCTCCGAGCAGTACTTC. Protein sequence: CASRPGLEPSEQYF.

The CDR3 DNA sequence: TGTGCCAGCAGCTTAGTACTTGAGGACACCGGGGAGCTGTTTTTT. It translates to CASSLVLEDTGELFF. The chain couples TRBV11-1 to TRBJ2-2; no definite D call. V gave up 1 base and J gave up 3 bases, with 9 bases separating them. This CDR3 comprises 15 residues. CDR1 is SGHAT, CDR2 FQDESV, per germline (reference sequence).

This clone was recorded a few times. The chain recombines TRBV19 with TRBJ1-2, with D uncertain. Trimming removed 2 bases from V and 6 bases from J, with 10 bases in between. Germline CDR1 and CDR2: LNHDA and SQIVND (reference sequence). The length of the CDR3 is 13 residues. Written as DNA, the CDR3 is TGTGCCAGTAGTATAAGGATTCTTGATGGCTACACCTTC. Translation gives CASSIRILDGYTF.

The chain employs TRBV5-1 and TRBJ2-3; TRBD2 matches at 11 bases. V dropped 1 base and J dropped 2; count of bases not matched to a gene: 6. Germline V CDR1 and CDR2: SGHRS, YFSETQ. The CDR3 consists of 17 residues. The CDR3 DNA sequence: TGCGCCAGCAGCTTGAACCTAGCGGGGGGACACACAGATACGCAGTATTTT. It encodes CASSLNLAGGHTDTQYF.